This entry lists 8 T cell receptor beta chains sequenced from one sample in a study of T-cell reconstitution after alpha-beta-depleted transplantation in children. Unique molecular identifiers were used in preparing the TCRbeta library. MiXCR, run by TCRdb on the PCR reads, gives a single entry per CDR3 protein. The table lists roughly 400,000 distinct CDR3 sequences, around two fifths of them singletons. This material consisted of PBMCs, taken before TCRalphabeta/CD19-depleted stem cell transplant. All receptors derive from a girl aged 2 to 10 with aplastic anemia, due to receive a stem cell transplant.

The chain is built from TRBV5-4 and TRBJ2-7; TRBD1 might be the D (7 bases). Trimming removed 0 bases from V and 4 bases from J, with 14 bases in between. Germline V lookup: CDR1 SGHNT, CDR2 YYREEE (reference sequence). CDR3 size: 15 residues. CDR3: CASSLAQGGVYEQYF. CDR3 bases: TGTGCCAGCAGCTTGGCGCAGGGGGGTGTTTACGAGCAGTACTTC.

The chain links TRBV4-1 to TRBJ2-1; 9 nucleotides line up with TRBD2. This CDR3 is built from 17 residues. V trimming: 0 bases; J trimming: 9 bases; junction bases outside the gene matches: 12. The germline V gene encodes CDR1 MGHRA and CDR2 YSYEKL. For the CDR3, the DNA is TGCGCCAGCAGCCAAGACTTACCGGGACTAGCACAGGGTGAGCAGTTCTTC. Translation gives CASSQDLPGLAQGEQFF.

The chain recombines TRBV27 with TRBJ1-4, with D hard to call. CDR3 length: 13 amino acids. V lost 5 bases to trimming and J lost 3 bases, with 7 bases between them. From germline, CDR1 is MNHEY and CDR2 SMNVEV (reference sequence). CDR3: CASSIRANEKLFF. DNA of the CDR3: TGTGCCAGCAGTATCCGGGCTAATGAAAAACTGTTTTTT.

This clonotype was detected many times. The gene calls are TRBV9 and TRBJ2-1; TRBD2 aligns across 9 bases. V lost 4 bases, J lost 4 bases, and 9 bases stayed unmatched. Germline V gene data show CDR1 as SGDLS and CDR2 as YYNGEE. The CDR3 runs 16 residues. DNA of the CDR3: TGTGCCAGCAGCCCACTTCTAGCGGGATTTTACAATGAGCAGTTCTTC. Translating it yields CASSPLLAGFYNEQFF.

This clonotype has at least ten counts. The chain links TRBV7-2 to TRBJ2-5; tentatively, D is TRBD1 (5 bases). Trimming left V 1 base short and J 5 bases short, with 14 bases between. CDR3 length: 15 residues. From germline, CDR1 is SGHTA and CDR2 FQGNSA. The CDR3 coding sequence is TGTGCCAGCAGCTTAGTGGCAGGGAAAGGGGAGACCCAGTACTTC. Protein: CASSLVAGKGETQYF.

V is TRBV6-2 or TRBV6-3 and J is TRBJ2-6; weak D call: TRBD1 (6 bases). Trimming stripped 2 bases from V and 2 bases from J, with 10 bases between. The CDR3 is 16 amino acids. CDR1 and CDR2 (germline): MNHEY, SVGEGT. The CDR3: CASSYTYRAGANVLTF. CDR3 coding DNA: TGTGCCAGCAGTTACACCTACAGGGCTGGGGCCAACGTCCTGACTTTC.

CDR3 sequence reads: CSARLLGNTGELFF. CDR3 sequence (DNA): TGCAGTGCTAGACTACTAGGGAACACCGGGGAGCTGTTTTTT. The V and J genes are TRBV20-1 and TRBJ2-2; tentative D call: TRBD2 (5 bases). From germline, CDR1 is DFQATT and CDR2 SNEGSKA (reference sequence). The germline V and J ends were trimmed by 2 bases and 1 base, with 8 bases remaining between them. The CDR3 consists of 14 residues.

The chain carries TRBV20-1 and TRBJ2-7, with D possibly TRBD1 on 6 matching bases. Trimming removed 0 bases from V and 2 bases from J, with 14 bases in between. This CDR3 region has 15 residues. Looked up from germline, CDR1 is DFQATT and CDR2 is SNEGSKA (reference sequence). The CDR3 region is CSARDWAGAPYEQYF. The CDR3 DNA sequence: TGCAGTGCTAGAGATTGGGCAGGGGCCCCCTACGAGCAGTACTTC.